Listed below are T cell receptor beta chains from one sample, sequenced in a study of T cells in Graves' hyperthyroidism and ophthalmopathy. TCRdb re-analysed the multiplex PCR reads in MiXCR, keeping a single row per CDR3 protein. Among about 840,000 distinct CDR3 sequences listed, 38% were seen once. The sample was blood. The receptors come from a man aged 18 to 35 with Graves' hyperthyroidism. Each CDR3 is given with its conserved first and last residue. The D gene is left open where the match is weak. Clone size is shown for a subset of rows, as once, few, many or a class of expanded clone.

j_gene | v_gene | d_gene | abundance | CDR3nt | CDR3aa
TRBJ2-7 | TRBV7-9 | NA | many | TGTGCCAGCAGCTTAGGCAGGGGAAACCACGAGCAGTACTTC | CASSLGRGNHEQYF
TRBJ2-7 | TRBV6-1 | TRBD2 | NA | TGTGCCAGCGCGCAGGGAGGGCGGCTCGAGCAGTACTTC | CASAQGGRLEQYF
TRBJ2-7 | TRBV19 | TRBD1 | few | TGTGCCAGTAGTACCGCGGGACAGGGGTCCGAGCAGTACTTC | CASSTAGQGSEQYF
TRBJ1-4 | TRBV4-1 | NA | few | TGCGCCAGCAGCCAAGTTGAAAAACTGTTTTTT | CASSQVEKLFF
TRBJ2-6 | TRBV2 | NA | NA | TGTGCCAGCAGCGTTGGAGGTGGAGCTGGGGCCAACGTCCTGACTTTC | CASSVGGGAGANVLTF
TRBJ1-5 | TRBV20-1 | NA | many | TGCAGTGCTAGGGAGGCAGGGCCCTTTCAGCCCCAGCATTTT | CSAREAGPFQPQHF
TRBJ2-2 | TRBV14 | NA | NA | TGTGCCAGCAGCCAAGAAGGGGGGCTGGACACCGGGGAGCTGTTTTTT | CASSQEGGLDTGELFF
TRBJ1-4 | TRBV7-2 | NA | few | TGTGCCAGCAGCTTAAAAGGGTTAGCTAATGAAAAACTGTTTTTT | CASSLKGLANEKLFF
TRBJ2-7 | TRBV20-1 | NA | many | TGCAGTTCTCTCCGGGACGTTAGCTACGAGCAGTACTTC | CSSLRDVSYEQYF
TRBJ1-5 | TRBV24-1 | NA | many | TGTGCCACCAGTGCCGACACGAGCAATCAGCCCCAGCATTTT | CATSADTSNQPQHF
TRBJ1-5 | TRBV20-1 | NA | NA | TGCAGCGCGACCGGGATTCAGACCGATAGCAATCAGCCCCAGCATTTT | CSATGIQTDSNQPQHF
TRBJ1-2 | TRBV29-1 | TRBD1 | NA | TGCAGCGTTGCCCGACAGGGCGATTACTATGGCTACACCTTC | CSVARQGDYYGYTF
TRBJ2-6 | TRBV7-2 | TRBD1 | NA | TGTGCCAGCACCGGGACAGCTGGGGCCAACGTCCTGACTTTC | CASTGTAGANVLTF
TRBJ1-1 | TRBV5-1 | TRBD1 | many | TGTGCCAGCAGCTTAGGTACAGGGGGCACTGAAGCTTTCTTT | CASSLGTGGTEAFF
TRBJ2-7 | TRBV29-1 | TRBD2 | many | TGCAGCGTTGCCTCGGGAGGCTACGAGCAGTACTTC | CSVASGGYEQYF
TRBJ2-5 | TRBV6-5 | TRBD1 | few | TGTGCCAGCAGTTACGCGACAGGGGGAGTGGAGACCCAGTACTTC | CASSYATGGVETQYF
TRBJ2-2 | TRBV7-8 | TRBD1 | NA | TGTGCCAGCAGCTGGATAACAGGGGGCGCAGGGGCCGGGGAGCTGTTTTTT | CASSWITGGAGAGELFF
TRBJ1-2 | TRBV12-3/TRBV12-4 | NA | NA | TGTGCCAGCAGCTCGTCGGGGGGCGCCTATGGCTACACCTTC | CASSSSGGAYGYTF
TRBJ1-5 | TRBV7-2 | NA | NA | TGTGCCAGCAGCTTACAGGGTCCCAGCAATCAGCCCCAGCATTTT | CASSLQGPSNQPQHF
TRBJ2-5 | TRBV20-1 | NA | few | TGCAGTGCTAGCCTTGAAACAGGGCGAGAGACCCAGTACTTC | CSASLETGRETQYF
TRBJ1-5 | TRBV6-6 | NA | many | TGTGCCAGCAGTTCCCTGGGACGGAGCAATCAGCCCCAGCATTTT | CASSSLGRSNQPQHF
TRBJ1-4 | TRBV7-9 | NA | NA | TGCGCCAGCAGCCCTGGACCGATGAATGAAAAACTGTTTTTT | CASSPGPMNEKLFF